This T cell receptor (beta chain) came from a study of cytomegalovirus exposure and HLA in healthy donors. Study results and limitations: The classifier reportedly diagnosed cytomegalovirus status with high sensitivity and specificity. Most sequenced TCRs were rare (though some public TCRs occurred in many donors).

Sequenced by immunoSEQ multiplex PCR; TCRdb stores in-frame clones only, minus some. Altogether more than 110,000 clones are present, 94% being singletons, with the ten largest covering roughly 1.9%. A word on this clone: Its matching antigen is unknown.

The CDR3 contains 15 residues. With 1 base removed from V and 4 bases from J, the gap between germline ends came to 11 bases. The germline V gene encodes CDR1 MNHEY and CDR2 SMNVEV (reference sequence). Sample: PBMCs. The source of this sequence is a man younger than 35 in good health and CMV-seropositive. The chain couples TRBV27 to TRBJ2-1; the D is unclear. Here the CDR3 DNA reads TGTGCCAGCAGTTTATACGGCGGAACTTACAATGAGCAGTTCTTC. Its protein is CASSLYGGTYNEQFF.